Presented here are 20 T cell receptor beta chains from one specimen sequenced in a study of T-cell reconstitution after alpha-beta-depleted transplantation in children. Unique molecular identifiers featured in how the TCRbeta library was prepared. One entry per CDR3 protein, called by TCRdb with MiXCR from the PCR reads. The table shows approximately 44,000 distinct CDR3 sequences, with around 5.9% occurring only once. This specimen consisted of PBMCs, mostly from graft donor cells, obtained 60 days after TCRalphabeta/CD19-depleted stem cell transplant. The receptors stem from a female patient under 10 years old who had a stem cell transplant for aplastic anemia, so the T cells may come from the graft donor.

This clonotype has at least ten counts. The chain uses TRBV28 and TRBJ2-1; the D gene is possibly TRBD1 (5 bases). Trimming cost V 6 bases and J 12 bases, with 9 bases left between them. The germline gives CDR1 MDHEN, CDR2 SYDVKM. The CDR3 loop spans 10 amino acids. CDR3 protein: CASSQQGQFF. DNA for the CDR3: TGTGCCAGCAGCCAGCAGGGGCAGTTCTTC.

This clonotype came up many times. The chain has TRBV7-9 and TRBJ2-7; TRBD2 aligns across 12 bases. The CDR3 is made up of 13 amino acids. The germline gives CDR1 SEHNR, CDR2 FQNEAQ (reference sequence). Trimming at V came to 5 bases and at J to 6 bases, leaving 2 bases not matched to a gene. The CDR3 spells CASSLTSGGEQYF. In nucleotides, the CDR3 is TGTGCCAGCAGCCTGACTAGCGGGGGCGAGCAGTACTTC.

This clonotype was detected a few times. The chain carries TRBV5-4 and TRBJ2-5; D unclear. Trimming stripped 2 bases from V and 5 bases from J, with 10 bases between. Germline V gene data show CDR1 as SGHNT and CDR2 as YYREEE (reference sequence). The CDR3 is 13 residues long. In nucleotides, the CDR3 is TGTGCCAGCAGCTTTCGGTCGGCGGAGACCCAGTACTTC. Protein sequence: CASSFRSAETQYF.

This chain uses TRBV10-2 with TRBJ1-4; unclear D gene. The CDR3 loop spans 12 amino acids. Germline CDR1 WSHSY, CDR2 SAAADI. Trimming left V 6 bases short and J 11 bases short, with 13 bases between. CDR3 in amino acids: CASSSESRKLFF. CDR3 DNA sequence: TGCGCCAGCAGCTCCGAAAGCAGGAAACTGTTTTTT.

This clonotype appeared a few times. CDR3 region: CASSLSLGVGGYTF. The CDR3 nucleotides read TGTGCCAGCAGTTTATCGCTGGGGGTGGGGGGCTACACCTTC. This chain joins TRBV27 and TRBJ1-2, with a possible D match to TRBD1 (5 bases). V shed 0 bases and J shed 8 bases, with 13 bases lying between them. The CDR3 extends over 14 amino acids. Germline values: CDR1 MNHEY, CDR2 SMNVEV (reference sequence).

This clonotype was detected many times. V gene TRBV6-1 combines with J gene TRBJ2-2, with 7 bases matching TRBD2. V was pared by 10 bases and J by 5 bases, with 13 bases of the junction left unmatched. The CDR3 contains 15 residues. The germline gives CDR1 MNHNS, CDR2 SASEGT. The CDR3 sequence: CATGTTRPPTGELFF. Here the CDR3 DNA reads TGTGCCACCGGGACTACCAGGCCTCCTACCGGGGAGCTGTTTTTT.

This clonotype showed up many times. V is TRBV6-5 and J is TRBJ2-3; TRBD1 agrees at 9 bases. The V and J ends lost 5 bases and 2 bases, in that order; junction bases with no gene match: 11. The CDR3 totals 17 residues. CDR1 MNHEY and CDR2 SVGAGI come from the germline V gene. CDR3 bases: TGTGCCAGCAGTCCGAACAGGGGGCCGCGGGACACAGATACGCAGTATTTT. This translates into CASSPNRGPRDTDTQYF.

This clonotype has at least ten counts. This chain links TRBV5-1 with TRBJ1-1; D perhaps matches TRBD1 (5 bases). The CDR3 consists of 14 residues. Germline V lookup: CDR1 SGHRS, CDR2 YFSETQ. V lost 0 bases and J lost 4, with 10 bases in between. CDR3 region: CASSLVRGITEAFF. CDR3 nucleotide sequence: TGCGCCAGCAGCTTGGTTCGGGGGATCACTGAAGCTTTCTTT.

CDR3 DNA sequence: TGTGCCAGCAGCCAAGCAGACACTAGCGTATTTGGTGAGCAGTTCTTC. This sequence encodes CASSQADTSVFGEQFF. The chain carries TRBV3-1 and TRBJ2-1; 7 bases fit TRBD2. The length of the CDR3 is 16 residues. J gave up 9 bases and V 1 base, and 12 bases lay outside the gene matches. CDR1 LGHDT and CDR2 YNNKEL come from the germline V gene (reference sequence).

This clonotype has a handful of counts. V gene TRBV30 combines with J gene TRBJ2-7, with D unclear. This CDR3 has 12 amino acids. Between the trimmed V and J ends, which lost 2 bases and 2 bases, there was a span of 7 bases. Germline V lookup: CDR1 GTSNPN, CDR2 SVGIG (reference sequence). The CDR3: CAWSKGPYEQYF. DNA for the CDR3: TGTGCCTGGAGTAAGGGTCCCTACGAGCAGTACTTC.

This clonotype was seen ten or more times. The chain uses TRBV28 and TRBJ2-7, with 8 bases fitting TRBD2. The CDR3 consists of 14 residues. The junction had 8 bases not matched to a gene; V was cut back by 6 bases and J by 4 bases. Germline CDR1 and CDR2: MDHEN and SYDVKM. The CDR3 here is CASSRAGVGYEQYF. The CDR3 DNA sequence: TGTGCCAGCAGCCGAGCGGGAGTAGGATACGAGCAGTACTTC.

As concerns this clonotype: A much larger clonotype is one base distant, so this may be a read error. No conserved phenylalanine or tryptophan ends this CDR3, so it is likely a read error. The chain employs TRBV20-1 and TRBJ2-7, with 9 positions matching TRBD1. The CDR3 is 15 amino acids. The germline CDR1 and CDR2 sequences are DFQATT and SNEGSKA (reference sequence). Trimming took 5 bases from V and 0 from J; bases not matched to a gene: 8. The CDR3 loop reads CSAFGQGPSSYEQYC. In DNA form, the CDR3 reads TGCAGTGCTTTCGGACAGGGGCCAAGCTCCTACGAGCAGTACTGC.

With respect to this clonotype: A read error is possible here, since a much larger clone lies one base away. The chain joins TRBV20-1 to TRBJ1-1, with no clear D. CDR3 size: 13 residues. Germline values: CDR1 DFQATT, CDR2 SNEGSKA (reference sequence). The CDR3 nucleotides read TGCTGTGCTGTAACGGCGGGAGGCACTGAAGCTTTCTTT. Translated: CCAVTAGGTEAFF.

The CDR3 reads CAWSVFGIVAKNIQYF. CDR3 DNA sequence: TGTGCCTGGAGTGTCTTCGGTATAGTAGCCAAAAACATTCAGTACTTC. This chain joins TRBV30 and TRBJ2-4; the D is unclear. The CDR3 is 16 amino acids. V lost 0 bases and J 0 bases, leaving 12 bases between the germline ends. The germline V gene has CDR1 GTSNPN and CDR2 SVGIG (reference sequence).

Ten or more counts support this clonotype. The V gene is TRBV5-1, the J gene TRBJ2-2; 8 bases are a match to TRBD1. CDR1 SGHRS and CDR2 YFSETQ come from the germline V gene. V shed 4 bases and J 0 bases; nucleotides not matched to a gene: 5. The CDR3 is 16 residues long. Written as DNA, the CDR3 is TGCGCCAGCAGCCCGGGGACAGGCCCGAACACCGGGGAGCTGTTTTTT. Translating gives CASSPGTGPNTGELFF.

This clonotype was counted many times. The chain employs TRBV28 and TRBJ2-1; 8 bases match TRBD2. J was trimmed by 1 base and V by 4 bases; bases with no gene match: 3. CDR3 length: 15 amino acids. Germline lookup yields CDR1 MDHEN and CDR2 SYDVKM. The CDR3 DNA sequence: TGTGCCAGCAGTTCGGGGGGGTCTTCCTACAATGAGCAGTTCTTC. Its protein is CASSSGGSSYNEQFF.

This rearrangement joins TRBV18 to TRBJ2-3; D is undetermined. Per the germline V gene, CDR1 is KGHSH and CDR2 is LQKENI. Trimming took off 2 bases at V and 0 bases at J, with 12 bases between the two ends. There are 16 residues in the CDR3. CDR3 sequence reads: CASSPNPSPSTDTQYF. The CDR3, as DNA: TGTGCCAGCTCACCAAACCCGTCCCCTAGCACAGATACGCAGTATTTT.

This clonotype was detected ten times or more. This rearrangement joins TRBV12-3 or TRBV12-4 to TRBJ1-2, with D uncertain. Trimming left V 7 bases short and J 7 bases short, with 16 bases between. The CDR3 runs to 13 residues. CDR3 protein: CASTETPRGGYTF. In nucleotides, the CDR3 is TGTGCCAGCACCGAGACACCAAGAGGTGGCTACACCTTC.

This clonotype was seen many times. The chain combines TRBV5-8 with TRBJ1-5; D gene unclear. This CDR3 has 13 residues. Trimming stripped 3 bases from V and 3 bases from J, with 7 bases between. Germline CDR1 SGHTS, CDR2 YDEGEE. CDR3 bases: TGTGCCAGCAGCTCCCGGCCCAATCAGCCCCAGCATTTT. Protein: CASSSRPNQPQHF.

In this sample, this clonotype turned up many times. The chain employs TRBV19 and TRBJ2-3; the D is unclear. This CDR3 is built from 13 residues. Trimming shortened V by 3 bases and J by 0 bases, and 4 bases separated the two germline ends. CDR1 LNHDA and CDR2 SQIVND come from the germline V gene (reference sequence). The CDR3 bases are TGTGCCAGTAGTATGACTAGCACAGATACGCAGTATTTT. Encoded protein: CASSMTSTDTQYF.